One T cell receptor (beta chain) is described in this entry. Antigen specificity is unknown. The sample comes from a study of T cell repertoires in cytomegalovirus infection. Study-wide results and caveats: Predominance within the ex vivo response was attributable to HLA-C-restricted CMV-specific TCR beta clonotypes. Carriers of CMV and the relevant HLA type were discriminated by public TCR beta frequency.

Germline CDR1 and CDR2: LNHDA and SQIVND (reference sequence). V lost 5 bases to trimming and J lost 1 base, with 11 bases between them. This CDR3 has 14 amino acids. Each CDR3 protein gets one entry after TCRdb re-called the reads with MiXCR. The sample lists 200,000 to 300,000 distinct CDR3 sequences, approximately 15% occurring once. This receptor was taken from a human donor in good health (CMV status not recorded). Some clones in this sample may be carry-over from other donors' samples. The sequencing input was PBMCs. The chain employs TRBV19 and TRBJ1-1; no definite D call. The CDR3 sequence: CASSSHGRNTEAFF. CDR3 nucleotide sequence: TGTGCCAGTAGTTCCCACGGCAGGAACACTGAAGCTTTCTTT.